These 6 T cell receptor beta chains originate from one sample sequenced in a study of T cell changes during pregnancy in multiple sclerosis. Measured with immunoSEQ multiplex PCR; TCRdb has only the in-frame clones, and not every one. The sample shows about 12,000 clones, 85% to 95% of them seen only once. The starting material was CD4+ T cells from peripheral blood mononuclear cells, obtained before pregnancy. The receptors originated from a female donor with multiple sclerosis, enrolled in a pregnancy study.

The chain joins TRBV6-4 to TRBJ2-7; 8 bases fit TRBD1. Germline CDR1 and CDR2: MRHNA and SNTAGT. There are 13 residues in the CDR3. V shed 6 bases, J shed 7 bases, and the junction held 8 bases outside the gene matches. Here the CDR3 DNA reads TGTGCCAGCAGCGAGACAGGGGTAGGGGAGCAGTACTTC. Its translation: CASSETGVGEQYF.

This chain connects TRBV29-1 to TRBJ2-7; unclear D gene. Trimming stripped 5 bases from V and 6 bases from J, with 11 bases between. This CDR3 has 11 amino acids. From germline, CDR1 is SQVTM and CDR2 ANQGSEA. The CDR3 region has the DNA TGCAGCGTTTATTCGCCGAGCGAGCAGTACTTC. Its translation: CSVYSPSEQYF.

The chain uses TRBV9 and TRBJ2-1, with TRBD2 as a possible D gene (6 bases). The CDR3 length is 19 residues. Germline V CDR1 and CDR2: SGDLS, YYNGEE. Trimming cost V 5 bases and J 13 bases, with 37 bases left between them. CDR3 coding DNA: TGTGCCAGCAGTGAACCGGGACTTGCCTCGACAATGAGCAGTTCCCCTCAGTTCTTC. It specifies CASSEPGLASTMSSSPQFF.

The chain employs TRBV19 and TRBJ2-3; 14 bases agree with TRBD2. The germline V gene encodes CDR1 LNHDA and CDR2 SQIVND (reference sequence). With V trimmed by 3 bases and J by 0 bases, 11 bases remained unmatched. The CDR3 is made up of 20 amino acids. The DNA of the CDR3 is TGTGCCAGTAGTATTAACGGACTAGCGGGGGGAACCGGTAGCACAGATACGCAGTATTTT. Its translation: CASSINGLAGGTGSTDTQYF.

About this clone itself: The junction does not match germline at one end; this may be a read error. The CDR3 DNA is TGTGCTAGCAGCGCCTCGGGACAGGTTAGCGAGCAGTACTTC. Translating gives CASSASGQVSEQYF. The V call is TRBV7-7, the J call TRBJ2-7, with TRBD1 matching 8 bases. The CDR3 is 14 amino acids. The V gene's germline CDR1 is SSHAT and CDR2 FNYEAQ (reference sequence).

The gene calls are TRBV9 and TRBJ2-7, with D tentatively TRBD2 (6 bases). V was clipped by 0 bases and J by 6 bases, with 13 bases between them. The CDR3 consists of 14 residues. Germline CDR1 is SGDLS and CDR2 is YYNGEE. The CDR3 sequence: CASSVDVRRGEQYF. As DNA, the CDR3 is TGTGCCAGCAGCGTAGACGTTAGGAGGGGCGAGCAGTACTTC. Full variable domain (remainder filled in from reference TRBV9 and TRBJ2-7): DSGVTQTPKHLITATGQRVTLRCSPRSGDLSVYWYQQSLDQGLQFLIQYYNGEERAKGNILERFSAQQFPDLHSELNLSSLELGDSALYFCASSVDVRRGEQYFGPGTRLTVT.